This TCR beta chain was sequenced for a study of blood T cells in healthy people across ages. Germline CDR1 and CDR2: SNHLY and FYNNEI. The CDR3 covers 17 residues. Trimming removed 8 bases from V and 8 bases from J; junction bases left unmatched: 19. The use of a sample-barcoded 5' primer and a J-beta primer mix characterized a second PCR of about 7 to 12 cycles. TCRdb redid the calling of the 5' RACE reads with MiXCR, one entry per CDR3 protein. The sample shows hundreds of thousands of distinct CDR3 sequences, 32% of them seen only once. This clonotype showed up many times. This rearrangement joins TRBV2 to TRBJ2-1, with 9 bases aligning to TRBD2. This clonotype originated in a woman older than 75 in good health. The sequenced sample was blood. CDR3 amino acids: CASSDPSQGLAKDEQFF. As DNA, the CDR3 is TGTGCCAGCTCCGACCCGTCACAGGGACTAGCCAAGGATGAGCAGTTCTTC.